These T cell receptor beta chains were read from a single sample in a study of T cell responses to AZD1222 COVID-19 vaccine. Assay: immunoSEQ multiplex PCR; the TCRdb copy retains only in-frame clones and omits some. The sample lists over 110,000 clones; about 91% were seen once. This specimen consisted of peripheral blood, obtained 28 days after the second AZD1222 dose. The receptors shown here come from an adult who received the AZD1222 COVID-19 vaccine. Both conserved end residues are part of each CDR3. The order of the fields is J gene, D gene, V gene, clone size, CDR3 DNA, CDR3 protein. A D gene is named only where the DNA matches it firmly. Clone size is shown for a subset of rows, as once, few, many or a class of expanded clone.

>TRBJ1-1|-|TRBV29-1|-
TGCAGCGTCTGCGGGACGGGGCCTGAAGCTTTCTTT
CSVCGTGPEAFF
>TRBJ1-5|-|TRBV29-1|few
TGCAGCGTCCAAGGGGGGGGCAATCAGCCCCAGCATTTT
CSVQGGGNQPQHF
>TRBJ1-2|-|TRBV14|once
TGTGCCAGCAGCCAAGAAGTAAACAGCGTGACCTATGGCTACACCTTC
CASSQEVNSVTYGYTF
>TRBJ2-3|TRBD2|TRBV6-2/TRBV6-3|once
TGTGCCAGCAGCCTAGGGCCTAGCGGGGCAAGCACAGATACGCAGTATTTT
CASSLGPSGASTDTQYF
>TRBJ2-7|-|TRBV30|-
TGTGCCTGGAGTGGGGACACGGCCGCCAGCTCCTACGAGCAGTACTTC
CAWSGDTAASSYEQYF
>TRBJ1-2|-|TRBV5-1|-
TGCGCCAGCAGCACCGGGACCCCTGGGATTGACTATGGCTACACCTTC
CASSTGTPGIDYGYTF
>TRBJ1-3|-|TRBV18|-
TGTGCCAGCTCACCAACATCTGGAAACACCATATATTTT
CASSPTSGNTIYF
>TRBJ2-1|-|TRBV10-3|-
TGTGCCATCAGTGAGGGGAGGGGGCTGAATGAGCAGTTCTTC
CAISEGRGLNEQFF
>TRBJ1-1|TRBD1|TRBV5-1|-
TGCGCCAGCAGCTTGGCGTCAGGGGGCACTGAAGCTTTCTTT
CASSLASGGTEAFF
>TRBJ2-1|TRBD1|TRBV7-2|-
TGTGCCAGCAGCATAAGAGCCTCGGGACAGGGAAAGAATGAGCAGTTCTTC
CASSIRASGQGKNEQFF
>TRBJ1-5|-|TRBV11-2|-
TGTGCCAGCAGCTCGGGTCTGGTCCAGCCCCAGCATTTT
CASSSGLVQPQHF
>TRBJ1-2|TRBD1|TRBV29-1|once
TGCAGCGCCTACCGTGGACAGGGGGCCGACAATAACTATGGCTACACCTTC
CSAYRGQGADNNYGYTF
>TRBJ2-1|TRBD2|TRBV4-2|-
TGTGCCAGCAGCCAAGCCGGAACTAGCGGGCCCGCGGATGAGCAGTTCTTC
CASSQAGTSGPADEQFF
>TRBJ1-2|-|TRBV13|-
TGTGCCAGTAGGGGAATTGGGGCCTATGGCTACACCTTC
CASRGIGAYGYTF
>TRBJ1-3|-|TRBV11-2|-
TGTGCCAGCAGCCCTGGGCCCGACTCTGGAAACACCATATATTTT
CASSPGPDSGNTIYF
>TRBJ1-2|-|TRBV7-9|-
TGTGCCAGCAGTGGCGGCCCCTTTTATGGCTACACCTTC
CASSGGPFYGYTF
>TRBJ1-2|TRBD1|TRBV7-8|-
TGTGCCAGCACCCCCGGACAGGGTTCCGGTGGCTACACCTTC
CASTPGQGSGGYTF
>TRBJ2-1|-|TRBV19|-
TGTGCCAGTAGTATCGAGGGCCCTCTCTACAATGAGCAGTTCTTC
CASSIEGPLYNEQFF
>TRBJ2-1|TRBD2|TRBV7-3|-
TGTGCCAGCAGCGCATTAGCGGGGGGGTCGAATGAGCAGTTCTTC
CASSALAGGSNEQFF
>TRBJ1-1|-|TRBV6-6|-
TGTGCCAGCAGTGCCAACACTGAAGCTTTCTTT
CASSANTEAFF
>TRBJ2-2|-|TRBV11-3|-
TGTGCCAGCAGCCCTCACTCACGGGGGCTGAACACCGGGGAGCTGTTTTTT
CASSPHSRGLNTGELFF
>TRBJ2-3|-|TRBV6-4|-
TGTGCCAGCAGTGACTCGGGGGGCTCCTACTATACGCAGTATTTT
CASSDSGGSYYTQYF
>TRBJ2-3|-|TRBV7-9|-
TGTGCCAGCAGCTTAGCGCAGGGTTCCGCAGATACGCAGTATTTT
CASSLAQGSADTQYF
>TRBJ1-1|TRBD1|TRBV7-9|-
TGTGCCAGCAGCTTAGAAGGGGGCCCTGAAGCTTTCTTT
CASSLEGGPEAFF
>TRBJ1-2|-|TRBV11-2|-
TGTGCCAGCAGCTCTACGGGGGGCTTCCCCTATGGCTACACCTTC
CASSSTGGFPYGYTF
>TRBJ2-2|-|TRBV27|-
TGTGCCAGCAGTTTCGGAGGAGTAGGAGCCGGGGAGCTGTTTTTT
CASSFGGVGAGELFF
>TRBJ2-3|TRBD1|TRBV7-9|-
TGTGCCAGCAGCTTACTCAGGGGGACGACAGATACGCAGTATTTT
CASSLLRGTTDTQYF
>TRBJ2-3|-|TRBV14|once
TGTGCCAGCAGCCAAGCCGTAGGCTGGGACACATACTGGGCAGATACGCAGTATTTT
CASSQAVGWDTYWADTQYF
>TRBJ2-7|-|TRBV7-9|-
TGTGCCAGCAGCCCTGACGCTAGCAAGCAGTACTTC
CASSPDASKQYF
>TRBJ2-7|-|TRBV19|-
TGTGCCAGTAGTACCAGGAACGGGACTGGCGACGCCTACGAGCAGTACTTC
CASSTRNGTGDAYEQYF
>TRBJ2-7|-|TRBV12-3/TRBV12-4|-
TGTGCCAGCAGTCTCGACCCCTACGAGCAGTACTTC
CASSLDPYEQYF
>TRBJ1-1|-|TRBV3-1/TRBV3-2|-
TGTGCCAGCAGCGAACGGGGGAACACTGAAGCTTTCTTT
CASSERGNTEAFF
>TRBJ1-2|-|TRBV27|-
TGTGCCAGCAGTTACCGTGCCTCGTGGTTGGGGGATGGCTACACCTTC
CASSYRASWLGDGYTF
>TRBJ2-7|TRBD2|TRBV4-1|-
TGCGCCAGCAGCCAAGTCGGACTAGCGGGAGGTAAAGAGCAGTACTTC
CASSQVGLAGGKEQYF
>TRBJ1-1|-|TRBV5-4|-
TGTGCCAGCAGCTACCCAACGAACACTGAAGCTTTCTTT
CASSYPTNTEAFF
>TRBJ1-2|-|TRBV24-1|-
TGTGCCACCAGTGATCTGGCCCCAGGAAACTATGGCTACACCTTC
CATSDLAPGNYGYTF
>TRBJ2-3|-|TRBV11-3|-
TGTGCCAGCAGCTTAGAGTCTAGCACAGATACGCAGTATTTT
CASSLESSTDTQYF
>TRBJ1-5|-|TRBV19|-
TGTGCCAGTGGGGTTGGGGTTTCGAATCAGCCCCAGCATTTT
CASGVGVSNQPQHF